The 6 T cell receptor beta chains below come from one sample, sequenced in a study of technical replicates of blood from a few donors. TCRdb's copy holds only in-frame clones and misses some; the assay was immunoSEQ multiplex PCR. The table shows 55,000 to 75,000 clones, with 85% to 95% occurring only once. Sequencing was done on a sample of T cells isolated from PBMCs. The receptors here all came from a human donor in good health.

The chain has TRBV7-9 and TRBJ2-3, with unresolved D. The germline CDR1 and CDR2 sequences are SEHNR and FQNEAQ (reference sequence). V was trimmed by 1 base and J by 8 bases, leaving 10 bases between them. This CDR3 has 13 amino acids. CDR3 coding DNA: TGTGCCAGCAGCTTAGTTGCGCCGGGTACGCAGTATTTT. Protein: CASSLVAPGTQYF.

This clone came up once. V gene TRBV28 combines with J gene TRBJ2-7; D gene ambiguous. The V gene lost 7 bases and the J gene lost 0 bases, with 13 bases spanning the gap. Looked up from germline, CDR1 is MDHEN and CDR2 is SYDVKM. The CDR3 has 14 residues. The CDR3 DNA reads TGTGCCAGCACCGAGCCGAGCCGCTCCTACGAGCAGTACTTC. It specifies CASTEPSRSYEQYF.

The chain couples TRBV5-1 to TRBJ1-5; D unresolved. Trimming stripped 2 bases from V and 5 bases from J, with 8 bases between. From germline, CDR1 is SGHRS and CDR2 YFSETQ. The CDR3 has 13 residues. The CDR3 region is CASSLVGDQPQHF. The CDR3 DNA is TGCGCCAGCAGCTTAGTAGGAGATCAGCCCCAGCATTTT.

The V and J genes are TRBV9 and TRBJ1-1; a possible D gene is TRBD1 (5 bases). CDR3 length: 13 residues. Trimming pared 5 bases from V and 5 bases from J, leaving 13 bases between. Germline V gene data show CDR1 as SGDLS and CDR2 as YYNGEE. CDR3 bases: TGTGCCAGCAGGGGACTGACTTCGACTGAAGCTTTCTTT. Amino acids: CASRGLTSTEAFF.

This chain connects TRBV9 to TRBJ2-1, with a possible D match to TRBD1 (5 bases). From germline, CDR1 is SGDLS and CDR2 YYNGEE. This CDR3 has 15 residues. Deletions cut 1 base from V and 3 bases from J, with 11 bases between. Here the CDR3 reads CASSVQGIIYNEQFF. CDR3 DNA: TGTGCCAGCAGCGTACAGGGAATTATCTACAATGAGCAGTTCTTC.

The rearrangement joins TRBV9 to TRBJ1-1, with D possibly TRBD1 on 5 matching bases. The V gene lost 0 bases and the J gene lost 1 base, with 13 bases spanning the gap. Germline loops: CDR1 SGDLS, CDR2 YYNGEE. This CDR3 comprises 16 residues. The CDR3 reads CASSVAPGASNTEAFF. The DNA of the CDR3 is TGTGCCAGCAGCGTAGCCCCTGGGGCCTCGAACACTGAAGCTTTCTTT.